This T cell receptor (beta chain) was captured in a study of graft-versus-host responses after intestinal transplantation. Study summary: Every one of the recipients received anti-thymocyte globulin induction and afterwards took tacrolimus and steroids for about 3 years. General study results and limits: Detection of GvH clones occurred in recipient marrow, and some had their first appearance in ileum or blood. Graft-versus-host to host-versus-graft clonal ratios in allografts were high in patients with graft-donor T cell macrochimerism.

V lost 3 bases and J lost 3, with 10 bases in between. Germline lookup yields CDR1 SQVTM and CDR2 ANQGSEA. This CDR3 spans 13 amino acids. The data were produced by immunoSEQ multiplex PCR, yet TCRdb's version contains in-frame clones alone and is incomplete. The sample holds some 38,000 clones, about 94% seen once. On this clone: As yet, its antigen is unknown.

The receptor was derived from a human donor who was the organ donor for an intestinal transplant. This chain uses TRBV29-1 with TRBJ2-3; D is undetermined. The material was unstimulated CD8+ T cells sorted from spleen or lymph node cells, obtained before transplant. The CDR3 bases are TGCAGCGTTGACGGCGAAATTACAGATACGCAGTATTTT. This codes for CSVDGEITDTQYF.